The 3 T cell receptor beta chains presented below share a single source sample, sequenced in a study of Ad26.COV2.S vaccination and SARS-CoV-2 variants. Using immunoSEQ multiplex PCR, the repertoire was profiled, and TCRdb retains in-frame clones only, with some absent. The sample carries more than 300,000 clones, 85% recorded once. Sample treatment: some 19 received Ad26.COV2.S at low or high dose, single or two shots; several received placebo; per-sample allocation not given. Sample collection was performed on day 63 after the first vaccine or placebo injection. Material: peripheral blood, obtained in a trial of Ad26.COV2.S vaccine versus placebo. Every receptor here comes from a person aged 18-65 years who received the Ad26.COV2.S COVID-19 vaccine or a placebo.

This clone was observed once. J is TRBJ1-1 and V is TRBV29-1, with D unclear. The CDR3 loop spans 13 amino acids. The V end was cut by 6 bases, the J end by 0 bases, with 11 bases between. CDR1 is SQVTM and CDR2 is ANQGSEA in the germline V gene. DNA for the CDR3: TGCAGCGTGAAAGCGACGGTGAACACTGAAGCTTTCTTT. Translation: CSVKATVNTEAFF.

V gene TRBV3-1 (or the pseudogene TRBV3-2) combines with J gene TRBJ2-5, with D possibly TRBD2 on 6 matching bases. The CDR3 spans 12 residues. Per the germline V gene, CDR1 is LGHDT and CDR2 is YNNKEL (reference sequence). V was cut by 6 bases and J by 12 bases, with 17 bases left in between. The CDR3 DNA is TGTGCCAGCAGACAAATTACAGGCGGGGAGTACTTC. Translation: CASRQITGGEYF.

In the case of this clone: Other DNA sequences in the sample encode the same CDR3. The chain uses TRBV6-5 and TRBJ2-1; 8 bases line up with TRBD2. The CDR3 loop spans 15 amino acids. J lost 4 bases, V lost 6 bases, and 8 bases had no gene match. The germline V gene has CDR1 MNHEY and CDR2 SVGAGI. CDR3 sequence: CASSPRAGGYNEQFF. As DNA, the CDR3 is TGTGCCAGCAGCCCCCGGGCGGGGGGTTACAATGAGCAGTTCTTC.